One and the same sample provided the 3 T cell receptor beta chains below, sequenced in a study of read filtering for tumor transcriptome and immune sequencing. From roughly 0.4 ug of RNA, a library with molecular barcoded alpha/delta and beta/gamma adaptors was made. TCRdb called the reads again in MiXCR, with one record for every CDR3 protein. The sample has approximately 40,000 distinct CDR3 sequences, roughly 13% seen once. Sequencing input: a population of CD138-negative cells sorted from bone marrow. These receptors were collected from a donor at least 40 years old with multiple myeloma.

This clonotype was observed many times. CDR3 DNA sequence: TGTGCCAGCAGCAGACAGAGAAATCAGCCCCAGCATTTT. This sequence encodes CASSRQRNQPQHF. The rearrangement joins TRBV11-1 to TRBJ1-5; TRBD1 might be the D (5 bases). The CDR3 loop spans 13 amino acids. The germline V and J ends were trimmed by 5 bases and 4 bases, with 9 bases remaining between them. In germline, CDR1 is SGHAT, CDR2 FQDESV (reference sequence). The variable domain in full, with the rest retrieved from reference TRBV11-1 and TRBJ1-5, is EAEVAQSPRYKITEKSQAVAFWCDPISGHATLYWYRQILGQGPELLVQFQDESVVDDSQLPKDRFSAERLKGVDSTLKIQPAELGDSAMYLCASSRQRNQPQHFGDGTRLSIL.

At least ten counts were recorded for this clonotype. The chain combines TRBV27 with TRBJ2-1; 13 bases fit TRBD2. Germline V gene lookup returns CDR1 MNHEY and CDR2 SMNVEV (reference sequence). CDR3 size: 15 residues. J was trimmed by 7 bases and V by 5 bases; bases with no gene match: 5. The CDR3: CASSELAGGGNEQFF. For the CDR3, the DNA is TGTGCCAGCAGTGAACTAGCGGGAGGGGGAAATGAGCAGTTCTTC.

This clonotype was counted a single time. The V and J genes are TRBV3-1 and TRBJ2-1, with 10 bases aligning to TRBD2. Looked up from germline, CDR1 is LGHDT and CDR2 is YNNKEL (reference sequence). The trim removed 0 bases at V and 10 bases at J, leaving 12 bases unmatched. The CDR3 spans 17 residues. The CDR3 region is CASSQDPLAGDTNEQFF. The CDR3 nucleotides are TGTGCCAGCAGCCAAGATCCGCTAGCGGGAGACACGAACGAGCAGTTCTTC.